This T cell receptor beta chain was identified in a study of T cell clusters in autoimmune cytopenias. TRB was amplified from about 270 ng of peripheral blood genomic DNA per sample. Overall study results and limits: Functional roles of the in silico T cell clusters still await experimental validation. TRB repertoire shifts in secondary cytopenia and chronic lymphocytic leukemia mostly reflected lymphoma, not autoimmunity. Comparing secondary cytopenia with chronic lymphocytic leukemia showed no cluster-lack signature, apparently masked by lymphoma repertoire. Clustering suggested that physiological T cell clusters were missing in primary autoimmune cytopenia patients.

Germline CDR1 and CDR2: SEHNR and FQNEAQ (reference sequence). This CDR3 has 16 residues. TRB was amplified by touch-down multiplex PCR, primer pools A and B combined. Each CDR3 protein gets one entry in TCRdb, which reprocessed the multiplex PCR reads and gives no DNA. The sample holds around 4,200 distinct CDR3 sequences. This clonotype is called medium-sized (0.01 to 0.1%) based on its frequency. Its target is unknown. The sequenced sample was peripheral blood. The receptor was isolated from a human donor with an autoimmune cytopenia or autoimmune hepatitis (not recorded which). The rearrangement uses TRBV7-9 and TRBJ2-3; the D gene TCRdb calls, TRBD2, cannot be checked with no DNA. CDR3 amino acids: CASSLGREDWIDTQYF.